Below are 5 T cell receptor beta chains sequenced from a single sample in a study of blood T cell repertoires in COVID-19. Sequencing was performed with immunoSEQ multiplex PCR; in TCRdb, only in-frame clones are kept and a portion is missing. This table has about 210,000 clones, about 81% appearing once. Sequencing was done on a sample of peripheral blood. The receptors derive from an older woman with COVID-19, enrolled during active disease.

This clone was detected many times. The chain uses TRBV19 and TRBJ2-4; weak D call: TRBD2 (6 bases). V lost 0 bases, J lost 10 bases, and 13 bases lay in between. Germline CDR1 reads LNHDA; CDR2 reads SQIVND (reference sequence). The CDR3 covers 14 residues. The CDR3 protein is CASSIDRDSGIQYF. Here the CDR3 DNA reads TGTGCCAGTAGTATAGACAGGGACTCTGGGATTCAGTACTTC.

This rearrangement joins TRBV6-5 to TRBJ1-6; TRBD1 agrees at 9 bases. The germline gives CDR1 MNHEY, CDR2 SVGAGI. V gave up 8 bases and J gave up 6 bases; unmatched junction bases: 8. CDR3 length equals 15 residues. CDR3 sequence reads: CASSYPGQGNSPLHF. CDR3 DNA sequence: TGTGCCAGCTCCTACCCGGGACAGGGTAATTCACCCCTCCACTTT.

The chain links TRBV3-1 (or the pseudogene TRBV3-2) to TRBJ2-1; TRBD1 agrees at 9 bases. The CDR3 loop spans 19 amino acids. Germline V gene sequence: CDR1 LGHDT, CDR2 YNNKEL (reference sequence). J was trimmed by 1 base and V by 3 bases; bases with no gene match: 13. CDR3 sequence: CASSQRGQGSLFSYNEQFF. The CDR3 region has the DNA TGTGCCAGCAGCCAGAGGGGACAGGGTTCGCTATTTTCCTACAATGAGCAGTTCTTC.

The rearrangement joins TRBV6-5 to TRBJ1-1; no definite D call. Germline V gene lookup returns CDR1 MNHEY and CDR2 SVGAGI. Trimming took off 2 bases at V and 1 base at J, with 8 bases between the two ends. CDR3 length: 14 residues. CDR3 sequence (DNA): TGTGCCAGCAGTTACAGGTCGGGGAACACTGAAGCTTTCTTT. This encodes CASSYRSGNTEAFF.

This rearrangement joins TRBV6-6 to TRBJ1-1; D might be TRBD1 (6 bases). There are 11 residues in the CDR3. V lost 6 bases to trimming and J lost 7 bases, with 9 bases between them. Germline V gene data show CDR1 as MNHNY and CDR2 as SVGAGI (reference sequence). The CDR3, as DNA: TGTGCCAGCAGCGAGGGGGTTGAAGCTTTCTTT. It encodes CASSEGVEAFF.